The 24 T cell receptor beta chains reported below all come from one sample, sequenced in a study of vaccination and CD4 T cells after COVID-19. The Oncomine TCR Beta short-read assay was applied to DNA of cultured CD4+ T cells. TCRdb re-called the PCR reads with MiXCR, one entry per CDR3 protein. The data contain around 17,000 distinct CDR3 sequences, around half of them singletons. Treatment defined: approximately nine-day PBMC culture with coronavirus spike peptide pools or control peptides (ViraFEST assay). The antigens for these receptors are not known. The input for sequencing was CD4+ T cells from blood, cultured in vitro, taken before SARS-CoV-2 vaccination. These receptors were obtained from a human donor who had recovered from COVID-19.

J is TRBJ2-1 and V is TRBV20-1; TRBD2 matches 8 bases. With 1 base clipped from V and 1 base from J, the junction kept 6 bases outside the gene matches. Germline V gene data show CDR1 as DFQATT and CDR2 as SNEGSKA (reference sequence). The CDR3 sequence is 16 residues long. CDR3 coding DNA: TGCAGTGCTAGAGGAAATAGCGGGAAATCCTACAATGAGCAGTTCTTC. As protein: CSARGNSGKSYNEQFF.

V usage is TRBV5-1 and J usage is TRBJ1-6; a weak D match, TRBD1 (6 bases). CDR3 length equals 15 residues. Germline CDR1 and CDR2: SGHRS and YFSETQ. The ends were cut back, 3 bases at V and 6 bases at J, with 13 bases in the middle. The DNA for the CDR3 is TGCGCCAGCAGCTCTAATACAGGGAGTAATTCACCCCTCCACTTT. It codes for CASSSNTGSNSPLHF.

The chain carries TRBV7-9 and TRBJ1-2; tentatively, D is TRBD1 (5 bases). The CDR3 contains 16 residues. The V end lost 5 bases, the J end lost 8 bases, and 24 bases lay between the germline ends. Germline values: CDR1 SEHNR, CDR2 FQNEAQ (reference sequence). CDR3 DNA sequence: TGTGCCAGCAGCCTCACACCACGGGGGGGGAAGGACGGCTACACCTTC. This gives the protein CASSLTPRGGKDGYTF.

This clonotype was found a few times. The chain is built from TRBV28 and TRBJ1-2; TRBD1 agrees at 10 bases. The CDR3 loop spans 15 amino acids. CDR1 MDHEN and CDR2 SYDVKM come from the germline V gene. Trimming removed 7 bases from V and 8 bases from J; junction bases left unmatched: 13. Here the CDR3 DNA reads TGTGCCAGCACCACTGTGGGACAGGGGTATTTAGGCTACACCTTC. It translates to CASTTVGQGYLGYTF.

CDR3 coding DNA: TGTGCCAGCAGGGTGGACAGCCGAAAGGGCTACACCTTC. It yields the protein CASRVDSRKGYTF. The chain joins TRBV6-1 to TRBJ1-2; TRBD1 is a possible D gene (6 bases). This CDR3 has 13 amino acids. Germline V gene data show CDR1 as MNHNS and CDR2 as SASEGT. V lost 6 bases to trimming and J lost 8 bases, with 16 bases between them.

The rearrangement uses TRBV6-4 and TRBJ2-3; 9 nucleotides agree with TRBD1. The CDR3 covers 16 residues. V was pared by 6 bases and J by 3 bases, with 10 bases of the junction left unmatched. The germline V gene encodes CDR1 MRHNA and CDR2 SNTAGT. The CDR3 sequence: CASRGNRQGVTDTQYF. CDR3 coding DNA: TGTGCCAGCAGAGGAAACAGACAGGGGGTAACAGATACGCAGTATTTT.

This clonotype was picked up a small number of times. V and J are TRBV7-2 and TRBJ1-2, with D maybe TRBD1 (5 bases). The germline V gene has CDR1 SGHTA and CDR2 FQGNSA. Trimming left V 0 bases short and J 1 base short, with 15 bases between. The CDR3 spans 17 residues. The CDR3 region is CASSLAPLNQGNYGYTF. The CDR3 DNA sequence: TGTGCCAGCAGCTTAGCCCCGTTAAATCAGGGTAACTATGGCTACACCTTC.

The rearrangement joins TRBV6-1 to TRBJ1-2, with a possible D match to TRBD1 (5 bases). The length of the CDR3 is 15 residues. V lost 6 bases, J lost 3 bases, and 17 bases lay in between. Germline lookup yields CDR1 MNHNS and CDR2 SASEGT. The CDR3 region is CASSSLGGTHYGYTF. CDR3 bases: TGTGCCAGCAGCTCCCTCGGAGGGACCCACTATGGCTACACCTTC.

This clonotype showed up just a few times. The chain uses TRBV27 and TRBJ1-5; no clear D. The CDR3 loop spans 15 amino acids. The V and J ends lost 2 bases and 2 bases respectively, with 10 bases between them. Germline V gives CDR1 MNHEY, CDR2 SMNVEV (reference sequence). In DNA form, the CDR3 reads TGTGCCAGCAGTTTACGGGGTTCGGGCAATCAGCCCCAGCATTTT. Residues: CASSLRGSGNQPQHF.

The sample holds a few counts of this clonotype. V is TRBV20-1 and J is TRBJ2-7; D call uncertain. The germline CDR1 and CDR2 sequences are DFQATT and SNEGSKA (reference sequence). The CDR3 loop spans 12 amino acids. V was pared by 2 bases and J by 2 bases, with 7 bases between. The CDR3 bases are TGCAGTGCTAGAAGTCTCCCCTACGAGCAGTACTTC. It is translated as CSARSLPYEQYF.

The gene calls are TRBV5-4 and TRBJ2-7, with D uncertain. There are 12 residues in the CDR3. Germline lookup yields CDR1 SGHNT and CDR2 YYREEE (reference sequence). Trimming removed 0 bases at V and 5 bases at J, with 6 bases between. The CDR3 spells CASSLDIHEQYF. The CDR3 coding sequence is TGTGCCAGCAGCTTGGACATACACGAGCAGTACTTC.

This clonotype was picked up a small number of times. The chain links TRBV27 to TRBJ2-3, with D perhaps TRBD1 or TRBD2 (5 bases each). Germline V gene lookup returns CDR1 MNHEY and CDR2 SMNVEV (reference sequence). This CDR3 is built from 16 residues. V was trimmed by 5 bases and J by 6 bases, leaving 21 bases between them. The CDR3 loop reads CASSTYARDRGDTQYF. CDR3 DNA: TGTGCCAGCAGTACCTACGCTCGGGACCGAGGGGATACGCAGTATTTT.

This sequence joins TRBV5-3 and TRBJ2-1; 10 nucleotides line up with TRBD2. TRBV5-3 is designated an ORF whose function remains uncertain. The CDR3 has 14 amino acids. The V gene end was trimmed by 9 bases and the J gene end by 7 bases; junction bases not matched to a gene: 10. The CDR3 nucleotides read TGTGCCACCTCCTCCCCGGGACTAGCGAATGAGCAGTTCTTC. It codes for CATSSPGLANEQFF.

The CDR3 nucleotides are TGTGCCAGCTCACCACCTGGATGGCAGAGGAAAGGGGCTGAAGCTTTCTTT. Translation gives CASSPPGWQRKGAEAFF. The rearrangement uses TRBV18 and TRBJ1-1; D possibly corresponds to TRBD1 (5 bases). CDR3 length: 17 residues. Per the germline V gene, CDR1 is KGHSH and CDR2 is LQKENI. V was shortened by 0 bases and J by 6 bases, with 20 bases between the two germline ends.

This clonotype was detected only a few times. The rearrangement joins TRBV30 to TRBJ2-5, with D uncertain. The germline gives CDR1 GTSNPN, CDR2 SVGIG (reference sequence). V was trimmed by 0 bases and J by 2 bases, leaving 10 bases between them. The CDR3 is made up of 14 amino acids. CDR3 DNA: TGTGCCTGGAGTGTTAGTGGAATTCAAGAGACCCAGTACTTC. Its translation is CAWSVSGIQETQYF.

This sequence joins TRBV7-8 and TRBJ2-3; 11 bases are shared with TRBD2. V dropped 5 bases and J dropped 5; count of bases not matched to a gene: 9. This CDR3 has 16 residues. Germline CDR1 SGHVS, CDR2 FQNEAQ. Written as DNA, the CDR3 is TGTGCCAGCAGCACCTGGACTAGCGGGTGGGGAGATACGCAGTATTTT. Translation: CASSTWTSGWGDTQYF.

This clonotype was seen a handful of times. The V call is TRBV11-2, the J call TRBJ1-1, with no clear D. Trimming shortened V by 5 bases and J by 4 bases, and 11 bases separated the two germline ends. Germline V gene lookup returns CDR1 SGHAT and CDR2 FQNNGV. CDR3 size: 13 residues. The CDR3, as DNA: TGTGCCAGCAGCGATACCGTTGGCACTGAAGCTTTCTTT. Protein sequence: CASSDTVGTEAFF.

For the CDR3, the DNA is TGTGCCAGCAGTGCCCAGGGTTACAATGAGCAGTTCTTC. Protein: CASSAQGYNEQFF. The genes are TRBV6-1 and TRBJ2-1; possibly TRBD1 for D (5 bases). The CDR3 runs 13 residues. Between the trimmed V and J ends, which lost 4 bases and 4 bases, there was a span of 8 bases. CDR1 and CDR2 (germline): MNHNS, SASEGT.

The rearrangement joins TRBV7-6 to TRBJ2-2; TRBD2 agrees at 9 bases. Germline V gene sequence: CDR1 SGHVS, CDR2 FNYEAQ. J was trimmed by 2 bases and V by 5 bases; bases with no gene match: 6. CDR3 size: 16 residues. CDR3 sequence: CASSAWGLANTGELFF. DNA for the CDR3: TGTGCCAGCAGCGCGTGGGGACTAGCTAACACCGGGGAGCTGTTTTTT.

This clonotype was seen only a few times. The rearrangement links TRBV11-2 to TRBJ1-6, with D perhaps TRBD1 (5 bases). The V and J ends lost 5 bases and 8 bases respectively, with 13 bases between them. The CDR3 is made up of 14 amino acids. The germline V gene has CDR1 SGHAT and CDR2 FQNNGV. CDR3 sequence: CASSRGWQDSPLHF. CDR3 sequence (DNA): TGTGCCAGCAGCCGGGGGTGGCAGGATTCACCCCTCCACTTT.

J is TRBJ1-6 and V is TRBV5-8, with 8 positions matching TRBD1. This CDR3 region has 15 residues. V gave up 4 bases and J gave up 6 bases; unmatched junction bases: 6. The germline gives CDR1 SGHTS, CDR2 YDEGEE. Written as DNA, the CDR3 is TGTGCCAGCAGCATAAGGACAGGGTTTAATTCACCCCTCCACTTT. Translated: CASSIRTGFNSPLHF.

This clonotype has a handful of counts. The CDR3 region is CATSRDVGQGNYGYTF. As DNA, the CDR3 is TGTGCCACCAGCAGAGATGTGGGACAGGGTAACTATGGCTACACCTTC. The chain combines TRBV15 with TRBJ1-2, with 9 bases aligning to TRBD1. V trimming: 0 bases; J trimming: 1 base; junction bases outside the gene matches: 3. The CDR3 spans 16 residues. From germline, CDR1 is LNHNV and CDR2 YYDKDF (reference sequence).

This clonotype was seen a few times. The chain recombines TRBV7-9 with TRBJ2-1; maybe TRBD2 (5 bases). In germline, CDR1 is SEHNR, CDR2 FQNEAQ (reference sequence). This CDR3 comprises 15 residues. Trimming stripped 5 bases from V and 6 bases from J, with 17 bases between. In nucleotides, the CDR3 is TGTGCCAGCAGCCGGGATTTACCTGGCACCAATGAGCAGTTCTTC. It specifies CASSRDLPGTNEQFF.

The rearrangement joins TRBV28 to TRBJ2-4; D unclear. The V gene lost 3 bases and the J gene lost 0 bases, with 9 bases spanning the gap. CDR3 size: 15 residues. From germline, CDR1 is MDHEN and CDR2 SYDVKM. CDR3 residues: CASSFGAVAKNIQYF. Written as DNA, the CDR3 is TGTGCCAGCAGTTTTGGAGCAGTAGCCAAAAACATTCAGTACTTC.